This T cell receptor beta chain is from a study of regulatory T cells in long-lasting Graves disease. The wider study: Newly diagnosed Graves' patients had under 3 months of antithyroid drugs.

Study results and limitations: Among the persistent patients, some 2,900 public clonotypes were shared, more than the 950 to 1,000 shared among new patients. Lower TCR diversity characterized persistent Graves' patients relative to newly diagnosed patients. Persistent disease favored TRBV28, TRBJ1-2 and TRBJ2-5.

Time point reported: newly diagnosed GD, antithyroid drugs for less than 3 months. RNA extracted from PBMCs served as the sequencing template. This clonotype was detected ten times or more. The antigen remains unidentified. The TCR beta library used iRepertoire HTBI primers with Arm-PCR amplification of CDR3. TCRdb passed the multiplex PCR reads through MiXCR, listing each CDR3 protein once. Among approximately 300,000 distinct CDR3 sequences listed, over 15% were seen once. Trimming took off 1 base at V and 6 bases at J, with 8 bases between the two ends. The CDR3 covers 13 residues. Germline CDR1 and CDR2: SGHAT and FQNNGV.

This sample comprised peripheral blood mononuclear cells (PBMCs), obtained at new diagnosis, from a patient treated with antithyroid drugs. This chain uses TRBV11-2 with TRBJ2-3; D remains unclear. This sequence was found in a female donor with Graves disease. The CDR3 protein is CASSLVRSDTQYF. DNA for the CDR3: TGTGCCAGCAGCTTAGTAAGGTCGGATACGCAGTATTTT.